This passage covers 9 T cell receptor beta chains from one sample sequenced in a study of T cells in Graves' hyperthyroidism and ophthalmopathy. Template material for amplifying TCR beta CDR3 regions consisted of RNA transcripts. When the TCR CDR3 underwent first-round RT-PCR, the HTBI primer set was used. Via MiXCR, TCRdb re-called the multiplex PCR reads, giving one row per CDR3 protein. The table has about 180,000 distinct CDR3 sequences, over 15% seen once. What was sequenced was blood. The receptors here all came from a woman in her forties or fifties with Graves' hyperthyroidism.

The chain employs TRBV15 and TRBJ2-1; D call uncertain. Trimming removed 1 base at V and 3 bases at J, with 7 bases between. Per germline, CDR1 LNHNV and CDR2 YYDKDF (reference sequence). The CDR3 runs 14 residues. The CDR3 sequence is CATSRGVSYNEQFF. CDR3 coding DNA: TGTGCCACCAGCAGAGGGGTCAGCTACAATGAGCAGTTCTTC.

This clonotype was recorded at least ten times. This chain joins TRBV25-1 and TRBJ1-5; 7 bases map to TRBD1. Germline lookup yields CDR1 MGHDK and CDR2 SYGVNS. The trim removed 6 bases at V and 3 bases at J, leaving 11 bases unmatched. This CDR3 has 16 residues. In DNA form, the CDR3 reads TGTGCCAGCAGCGATTCCTACAGGGGCCACAATCAGCCCCAGCATTTT. It is translated as CASSDSYRGHNQPQHF.

This clonotype was counted many times. This chain links TRBV9 with TRBJ1-1; no clear D. Germline V gene sequence: CDR1 SGDLS, CDR2 YYNGEE. Trimming shortened V by 0 bases and J by 4 bases, and 10 bases separated the two germline ends. CDR3 length equals 14 residues. CDR3 DNA: TGTGCCAGCAGCGTAGTGACCTTGGGCACTGAAGCTTTCTTT. This codes for CASSVVTLGTEAFF. Complete variable domain (other parts from reference TRBV9 and TRBJ1-1): DSGVTQTPKHLITATGQRVTLRCSPRSGDLSVYWYQQSLDQGLQFLIQYYNGEERAKGNILERFSAQQFPDLHSELNLSSLELGDSALYFCASSVVTLGTEAFFGQGTRLTVV.

In its sample, this clonotype was seen once. An end of the junction differs from the germline gene, which may be a read error. The rearrangement links TRBV6-1 to TRBJ2-1; 12 bases fit TRBD1. This CDR3 contains 18 residues. Germline V gene lookup returns CDR1 MNHNS and CDR2 SASEGT. CDR3 DNA: TGTGCCGCCGATCACGGGACAGGGGGCCTTAGCTCCTACAATGAGCTGTTCTTC. It yields the protein CAADHGTGGLSSYNELFF.

The chain employs TRBV29-1 and TRBJ1-4, with 7 bases lining up with TRBD1. The germline V gene has CDR1 SQVTM and CDR2 ANQGSEA. J lost 8 bases, V lost 7 bases, and 10 bases had no gene match. The CDR3 sequence is 13 residues long. The CDR3 DNA sequence: TGCAGCGCCTATCGGACAGGCATCGAAAAACTGTTTTTT. Amino acids: CSAYRTGIEKLFF.

This clonotype was found many times. The chain links TRBV11-2 to TRBJ2-7; TRBD1 matches at 7 bases. From germline, CDR1 is SGHAT and CDR2 FQNNGV. V lost 3 bases, J lost 2 bases, and 7 bases stayed unmatched. This CDR3 has 15 residues. The CDR3 sequence is CASSLGQPSTYEQYF. The CDR3 coding sequence is TGTGCCAGCAGCTTGGGACAGCCCAGCACCTACGAGCAGTACTTC.

The chain carries TRBV28 and TRBJ2-1, with 8 bases matching TRBD1. The CDR3 runs 15 residues. Germline V gives CDR1 MDHEN, CDR2 SYDVKM. The junction had 12 bases not matched to a gene; V was cut back by 6 bases and J by 8 bases. CDR3 coding DNA: TGTGCCAGCAGCCAAAACAGGGGGTATTTTGATGAGCAGTTCTTC. It specifies CASSQNRGYFDEQFF.

The sample holds many counts of this clonotype. The CDR3 DNA sequence: TGTGCCAGCAGTTCCAACCTCCGCCAGGGGGGTAATTCACCCCTCCACTTT. Protein product: CASSSNLRQGGNSPLHF. The chain employs TRBV6-2 or TRBV6-3 and TRBJ1-6; 7 bases align to TRBD1. With V trimmed by 4 bases and J by 6 bases, 12 bases remained unmatched. The germline V gene has CDR1 MNHEY and CDR2 SVGEGT. The CDR3 has 17 residues.

This clonotype was counted many times. V gene TRBV5-5 combines with J gene TRBJ2-1; D might be TRBD2 (6 bases). The CDR3 runs 16 residues. The germline gives CDR1 SGHKS, CDR2 YYEKEE (reference sequence). V lost 6 bases and J 0 bases, leaving 16 bases between the germline ends. CDR3 in amino acids: CASNWGERLSYNEQFF. The CDR3 DNA follows: TGTGCCAGCAACTGGGGGGAACGACTCTCCTACAATGAGCAGTTCTTC.